These T cell receptor beta chains were read from a single sample in a study of blood T cell repertoires in COVID-19. TCRdb's copy holds only in-frame clones and misses some; the assay was immunoSEQ multiplex PCR. The table lists roughly 70,000 clones, approximately 84% of them singletons, with 4.5% in the top ten. Material for sequencing was peripheral blood. Receptor source: a woman in her sixties or seventies with acute or convalescent COVID-19. The CDR3 runs from the conserved cysteine through the conserved F or W. The D gene is left open where the match is weak. Where a row states a size, it is once, few, many or the class of an expanded clone; other rows omit it.

J: TRBJ2-7; size: .; D: .; V: TRBV19; DNA: TGTGCCAGTAGCTCAGCTAGGGGAATCCACGAGCAGTACTTC; CDR3: CASSSARGIHEQYF
J: TRBJ1-5; size: .; D: .; V: TRBV3-1/TRBV3-2; DNA: TGTGCCAGCAGCCCCTCGACAGGACAACCTCAGCCCCAGCATTTT; CDR3: CASSPSTGQPQPQHF
J: TRBJ1-1; size: .; D: .; V: TRBV6-5; DNA: TGTGCCAGCATTGCGGGGGGTAGGGACACTGAAGCTTTCTTT; CDR3: CASIAGGRDTEAFF
J: TRBJ2-3; size: .; D: TRBD1; V: TRBV11-2; DNA: TGTGCCAGCAGCTTAGACAACAGGGGGCAGAGAACAGATACGCAGTATTTT; CDR3: CASSLDNRGQRTDTQYF
J: TRBJ2-2; size: .; D: .; V: TRBV9; DNA: TGTGCCAGCAGCGTAGCCCGGACACCTAACGGGGAGCTGTTTTTT; CDR3: CASSVARTPNGELFF
J: TRBJ1-6; size: .; D: TRBD1; V: TRBV4-1; DNA: TGCGCCAGCAGCCAAGAAAGACAGGGCTATAATTCACCCCTCCACTTT; CDR3: CASSQERQGYNSPLHF
J: TRBJ1-1; size: .; D: .; V: TRBV6-5; DNA: TGTGCCAGCATTAGGGACATCTACACTGAAGCTTTCTTT; CDR3: CASIRDIYTEAFF
J: TRBJ2-6; size: .; D: TRBD2; V: TRBV7-3; DNA: TGTGCCAGCAGCTTAGTAGCGGGGGTCCTTTCTGGGGCCAACGTCCTGACTTTC; CDR3: CASSLVAGVLSGANVLTF
J: TRBJ1-1; size: once; D: TRBD1; V: TRBV5-1; DNA: TGCGCCAGCAGCCCACAGGGGGCGGACGGGACTGAAGCTTTCTTT; CDR3: CASSPQGADGTEAFF
J: TRBJ2-4; size: .; D: TRBD2; V: TRBV4-2; DNA: TGTGCCAGCAGCCAAGATGAGACTAGCGGGGCCCCAGTCTTC; CDR3: CASSQDETSGAPVF
J: TRBJ2-3; size: .; D: TRBD2; V: TRBV7-9; DNA: TGTGCCGGGGTAGCGGGGGGGTCCACAGATACGCAGTATTTT; CDR3: CAGVAGGSTDTQYF
J: TRBJ1-3; size: few; D: .; V: TRBV5-1; DNA: TGCGCCAGCAGCTTGAACAGGGCTACGGGAAACACCATATATTTT; CDR3: CASSLNRATGNTIYF
J: TRBJ2-7; size: .; D: .; V: TRBV10-1; DNA: TGCGCCAGCAGTAGCGCTCAGGGGCCGCACGAGCAGTACTTC; CDR3: CASSSAQGPHEQYF
J: TRBJ2-7; size: once; D: TRBD1; V: TRBV18; DNA: TGTGCCAGCTCACCACCGAACAGGGGGCCCTACGAGCAGTACTTC; CDR3: CASSPPNRGPYEQYF
J: TRBJ2-1; size: .; D: TRBD2; V: TRBV5-5; DNA: TGTGCCAGCAGCTTTCCGGGACTAGCGGCCAATGAGCAGTTCTTC; CDR3: CASSFPGLAANEQFF
J: TRBJ1-1; size: .; D: .; V: TRBV11-2; DNA: TGTGCCAGCAGCTTAGAGGTGGGGGGGGCGGCTTTCTTT; CDR3: CASSLEVGGAAFF
J: TRBJ1-2; size: .; D: .; V: TRBV27; DNA: TGTGCCAGCAGTAACCTCACAGAGACCCCCTATGGCTACACCTTC; CDR3: CASSNLTETPYGYTF
J: TRBJ2-3; size: .; D: TRBD2; V: TRBV7-9; DNA: TGTGCCAGCAGCTCCGGGACTACTCGCACAGATACGCAGTATTTT; CDR3: CASSSGTTRTDTQYF
J: TRBJ1-2; size: .; D: .; V: TRBV2; DNA: TGTGCCAGCAGTGAAGTGGGAGATGGCTACACCTTC; CDR3: CASSEVGDGYTF
J: TRBJ1-1; size: .; D: TRBD1; V: TRBV30; DNA: TGTGCCTGGGCTGGACAGGGGGGTAATTCTTTCTTT; CDR3: CAWAGQGGNSFF
J: TRBJ1-1; size: .; D: .; V: TRBV4-1; DNA: TGCGCCAGCAGCCCCCAGCAGGGTACGAACACTGAAGCTTTCTTT; CDR3: CASSPQQGTNTEAFF
J: TRBJ1-2; size: .; D: .; V: TRBV27; DNA: TGTGCCAGCAGTCTGGACATTTCTAACTATGGCTACACCTTC; CDR3: CASSLDISNYGYTF
J: TRBJ2-7; size: .; D: TRBD1; V: TRBV2; DNA: TGTGCCAGCAGGTCGGACAGGGCGAGCTCCTACGAGCAGTACTTC; CDR3: CASRSDRASSYEQYF
J: TRBJ1-2; size: .; D: TRBD1; V: TRBV7-2; DNA: TGTGCCAGCAGCTTGAAGACAGGGGGCGTTGGCTACACCTTC; CDR3: CASSLKTGGVGYTF
J: TRBJ1-5; size: .; D: .; V: TRBV6-5; DNA: TGTGCCAGCAGTTTTCAGGGTCAGCCCCAGCATTTT; CDR3: CASSFQGQPQHF